The present T cell receptor (beta chain) was sequenced within a study of T cell changes during pregnancy in multiple sclerosis. Only in-frame clones appear in the TCRdb table, and some are missing; sequencing was by immunoSEQ multiplex PCR. In the table there are about 49,000 clones, 80% to 95% of which are singletons. This clone has a handful of counts. Germline lookup yields CDR1 PRHDT and CDR2 FYEKMQ (reference sequence). V gave up 2 bases and J gave up 2 bases; unmatched junction bases: 10. CDR3 size: 17 residues. This clonotype originated in a female donor with multiple sclerosis, enrolled in a pregnancy study. Material: peripheral blood, obtained after pregnancy. J is TRBJ2-5 and V is TRBV13, with TRBD1 matching 8 bases. CDR3 in amino acids: CASSLRDRRPLQETQYF. The DNA of the CDR3 is TGTGCCAGCAGCTTACGGGACAGGCGGCCCCTTCAAGAGACCCAGTACTTC.